This T cell receptor (beta chain) derives from a study of T cells in localized non-small cell lung cancer. General study points: Longer overall survival was associated with a higher density of T cells in the blood. For the top 100 tumor clones, a median about 50 also appeared in adjacent lung. Uninvolved adjacent lung showed peak T cell clonality, exceeding tumor.

This CDR3 is 11 amino acids long. Trimming cost V 8 bases and J 5 bases; bases outside gene matches: 1. Germline CDR1 SGHTA, CDR2 FQGNSA. As to this clone: Its matching antigen is unknown.

Clones were read by immunoSEQ multiplex PCR, and TCRdb kept only the in-frame ones, dropping some. Seen here are some 140,000 clones, 70% to 90% observed once, and the top ten hold around 1.7%. The sequenced sample was peripheral blood, obtained before any cancer treatment. The source is a female donor at least 60 years old with stage I lung adenocarcinoma. V is TRBV7-2 and J is TRBJ2-5, with TRBD2 matching over 8 bases. The CDR3 reads CASRGGETQYF. The CDR3, as DNA: TGTGCCAGCCGGGGGGGTGAGACCCAGTACTTC.